This T cell receptor (beta chain) was recorded in a study of regulatory T cells in long-lasting Graves disease. Study outcomes and limitations: TRBV28, TRBJ1-2 and TRBJ2-5 were segments that persistent disease favored.

Time point reported: persistent/refractory GD, antithyroid drugs over 5 years with positive TRAb. After RNA was extracted from PBMCs, the TCR library was made from it. Roughly 10 milliliters of peripheral blood were taken and placed in EDTA tubes. Sequencing libraries for TCR beta were prepared with iRepertoire HTBI primers and Arm-PCR of CDR3 regions. TCRdb reanalysed the multiplex PCR reads using MiXCR and keeps one entry per CDR3 protein. The profile shows 300,000 to 350,000 distinct CDR3 sequences, roughly a fifth of them singletons. The CDR3 is made up of 15 amino acids. The V gene lost 0 bases and the J gene lost 3 bases, with 15 bases spanning the gap. Per the germline V gene, CDR1 is GTSNPN and CDR2 is SVGIG (reference sequence). Concerning this clonotype itself: Its antigen is still unknown.

The chain couples TRBV30 to TRBJ2-7; tentatively, D is TRBD2 (5 bases). Material: peripheral blood mononuclear cells (PBMCs), obtained when the disease was refractory, from a patient treated with antithyroid drugs. The TCR comes from a female donor with Graves disease. The CDR3 loop is CAWSVLSAGFYEQYF. The CDR3 DNA sequence: TGTGCCTGGAGTGTCCTTAGCGCCGGCTTCTACGAGCAGTACTTC.